The 16 T cell receptor beta chains below all came from one sample that was sequenced in a study of OX40 agonist ivuxolimab in advanced cancers. This table comes from immunoSEQ multiplex PCR, and its TCRdb copy is limited to in-frame clones, with some not included. The sample lists some 35,000 clones, around four fifths occurring once. Sequencing used CD4+ or CD8+ T cells sorted from blood, obtained in a trial of the OX40 agonist ivuxolimab. These receptors all stem from an adult with an advanced solid tumor such as melanoma, head and neck, liver or kidney cancer.

This clone appeared a few times. The chain carries TRBV9 and TRBJ2-2, with D unclear. Germline V CDR1 and CDR2: SGDLS, YYNGEE. This CDR3 is 14 amino acids long. Between the trimmed V and J ends, which lost 4 bases and 4 bases, there was a span of 11 bases. CDR3 coding DNA: TGTGCCAGCAGCCAATCACGAGGCACCGGGGAGCTGTTTTTT. Its protein is CASSQSRGTGELFF.

V gene TRBV11-2 combines with J gene TRBJ2-5; D is perhaps TRBD1 or TRBD2 (7 bases each). Trimming shortened V by 2 bases and J by 4 bases, and 17 bases separated the two germline ends. Germline V gene sequence: CDR1 SGHAT, CDR2 FQNNGV. The CDR3 is 16 residues long. The CDR3 DNA reads as TGTGCCAGCAGCTTATCAGGGGGGAGGGCCCGAGAGACCCAGTACTTC. It yields the protein CASSLSGGRARETQYF.

This rearrangement joins TRBV5-1 to TRBJ1-2; D is ambiguous. V was trimmed by 4 bases and J by 6 bases, leaving 13 bases between them. The germline V gene encodes CDR1 SGHRS and CDR2 YFSETQ. This CDR3 is built from 13 residues. In DNA form, the CDR3 reads TGCGCCAGCAGCCTGGGTACGGCCAATGGCTACACCTTC. It encodes CASSLGTANGYTF. Full variable domain (remainder filled in from reference TRBV5-1 and TRBJ1-2): KAGVTQTPRYLIKTRGQQVTLSCSPISGHRSVSWYQQTPGQGLQFLFEYFSETQRNKGNFPGRFSGRQFSNSRSEMNVSTLELGDSALYLCASSLGTANGYTFGSGTRLTVV.

The chain combines TRBV28 with TRBJ2-2; D gene uncertain. The CDR3 runs to 15 residues. The germline CDR1 and CDR2 sequences are MDHEN and SYDVKM. Trimming took 7 bases from V and 1 from J, leaving 13 bases between them. The CDR3 nucleotides read TGTGCCAGCACCGACCGCTACTTGAACACCGGGGAGCTGTTTTTT. The encoded protein is CASTDRYLNTGELFF. The variable domain in full, with the rest retrieved from reference TRBV28 and TRBJ2-2, is DVKVTQSSRYLVKRTGEKVFLECVQDMDHENMFWYRQDPGLGLRLIYFSYDVKMKEKGDIPEGYSVSREKKERFSLILESASTNQTSMYLCASTDRYLNTGELFFGEGSRLTVL.

The chain has TRBV5-4 and TRBJ1-6; no clear D gene. Germline V gene data show CDR1 as SGHNT and CDR2 as YYREEE (reference sequence). Trimming removed 4 bases at V and 0 bases at J, with 8 bases between. This CDR3 has 15 residues. For the CDR3, the DNA is TGTGCCAGCAGCGAGACCAGCTCCTATAATTCACCCCTCCACTTT. Protein: CASSETSSYNSPLHF.

V usage is TRBV6-6 and J usage is TRBJ1-2; 8 nucleotides line up with TRBD1. The CDR3 extends over 12 amino acids. From germline, CDR1 is MNHNY and CDR2 SVGAGI (reference sequence). V was pared by 7 bases and J by 7 bases, with 5 bases of the junction left unmatched. The CDR3 DNA is TGTGCCAGCACCCTGACAGGGGTTGGCTACACCTTC. It translates to CASTLTGVGYTF.

Written as DNA, the CDR3 is TGTGCCATCAGTGAGCCACAGGGGAGTAACCAGTACTTC. This sequence encodes CAISEPQGSNQYF. V and J are TRBV10-3 and TRBJ2-5, with 7 bases lining up with TRBD1. The CDR3 extends over 13 amino acids. Germline loops: CDR1 ENHRY, CDR2 SYGVKD. V gave up 2 bases and J gave up 10 bases; unmatched junction bases: 7.

This chain connects TRBV5-6 to TRBJ2-2, with D hard to call. Trimming left V 0 bases short and J 1 base short, with 4 bases between. CDR1 SGHDT and CDR2 YYEEEE come from the germline V gene. This CDR3 has 14 amino acids. CDR3 coding DNA: TGTGCCAGCAGCTTGGTCGAGAACACCGGGGAGCTGTTTTTT. Its protein is CASSLVENTGELFF.

This chain uses TRBV15 with TRBJ1-2, with D uncertain. Trimming left V 0 bases short and J 7 bases short, with 12 bases between. Germline-derived CDR1 and CDR2 are LNHNV and YYDKDF (reference sequence). This CDR3 has 14 amino acids. The CDR3 sequence: CATSRDPAGSGYTF. As DNA, the CDR3 is TGTGCCACCAGCAGAGACCCAGCGGGGTCTGGCTACACCTTC.

The chain is built from TRBV6-5 and TRBJ1-1; possible D gene TRBD1, 6 bases. Deletions cut 1 base from V and 4 bases from J, with 13 bases between. Germline CDR1 reads MNHEY; CDR2 reads SVGAGI. This CDR3 region has 15 residues. The CDR3 DNA follows: TGTGCCAGCAGTTACTTTTCTGGGGGCGGCACTGAAGCTTTCTTT. This gives the protein CASSYFSGGGTEAFF.

This sequence joins TRBV9 and TRBJ2-2; weak D call: TRBD2 (5 bases). Germline V gene data show CDR1 as SGDLS and CDR2 as YYNGEE. V lost 1 base to trimming and J lost 2 bases, with 15 bases between them. The CDR3 is 17 residues long. In DNA, the CDR3 is TGTGCCAGCAGCGTATTGGAACGAGCGGCAAACACCGGGGAGCTGTTTTTT. Translation: CASSVLERAANTGELFF.

This sequence joins TRBV6-6 and TRBJ2-7; D is possibly TRBD1 or TRBD2 (5 bases each). The V end was cut by 10 bases, the J end by 3 bases, with 13 bases between. The CDR3 spans 12 residues. Per the germline V gene, CDR1 is MNHNY and CDR2 is SVGAGI (reference sequence). The DNA of the CDR3 is TGTGCCACCCAGGGAGTCCTCTACGAGCAGTACTTC. It yields the protein CATQGVLYEQYF.

V and J are TRBV19 and TRBJ1-2; TRBD1 is a possible D gene (5 bases). V was shortened by 9 bases and J by 3 bases, with 11 bases between the two germline ends. The CDR3 runs 12 residues. Germline V CDR1 and CDR2: LNHDA, SQIVND (reference sequence). This CDR3 reads CASRGGHYGYTF. CDR3 bases: TGTGCCAGCCGGGGCGGCCACTATGGCTACACCTTC.

V usage is TRBV29-1 and J usage is TRBJ2-2, with 8 positions matching TRBD2. V lost 2 bases to trimming and J lost 5 bases; unmatched junction nucleotides: 4. The CDR3 covers 14 residues. The germline CDR1 and CDR2 sequences are SQVTM and ANQGSEA. The CDR3 loop reads CSVESGSGTGELFF. CDR3 bases: TGCAGCGTTGAAAGCGGGAGTGGAACCGGGGAGCTGTTTTTT.

The chain recombines TRBV7-8 with TRBJ2-7, with TRBD2 identical over 13 bases. The CDR3 length is 16 residues. V lost 7 bases, J lost 0 bases, and 6 bases stayed unmatched. Germline V gene lookup returns CDR1 SGHVS and CDR2 FQNEAQ. CDR3 protein: CASNPGLAGNSYEQYF. As DNA, the CDR3 is TGTGCCAGCAACCCGGGACTAGCGGGGAACTCCTACGAGCAGTACTTC.

The genes are TRBV19 and TRBJ2-1, with TRBD2 matching 9 bases. The CDR3 is 15 amino acids. The germline V gene has CDR1 LNHDA and CDR2 SQIVND (reference sequence). Losses at the gene ends were 3 bases for V and 6 bases for J; bases not matched to a gene: 6. This CDR3 is CASSISRLAVNEQFF. The DNA for the CDR3 is TGTGCCAGTAGTATCTCCCGACTAGCGGTCAATGAGCAGTTCTTC.